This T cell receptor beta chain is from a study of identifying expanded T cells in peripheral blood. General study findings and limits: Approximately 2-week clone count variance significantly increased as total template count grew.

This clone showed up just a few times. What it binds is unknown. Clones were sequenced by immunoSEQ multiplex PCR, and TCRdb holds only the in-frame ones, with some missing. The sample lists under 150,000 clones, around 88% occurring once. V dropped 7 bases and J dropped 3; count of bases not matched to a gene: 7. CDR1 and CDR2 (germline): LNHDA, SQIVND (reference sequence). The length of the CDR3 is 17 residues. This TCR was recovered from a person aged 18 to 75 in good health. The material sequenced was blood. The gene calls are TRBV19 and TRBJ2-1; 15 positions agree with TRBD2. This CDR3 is CASTGTSGGSSYNEQFF. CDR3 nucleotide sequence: TGTGCCAGTACCGGGACTAGCGGGGGGTCAAGCTACAATGAGCAGTTCTTC.